These T cell receptor beta chains were read from a single sample in a study of blood T cell repertoires in COVID-19. Sequenced by immunoSEQ multiplex PCR; TCRdb stores in-frame clones only, minus some. The sample has some 260,000 clones, about 80% seen once. Sequencing input: peripheral blood. These TCRs come from a man older than 75 with acute or convalescent COVID-19. The CDR3 runs from the conserved cysteine through the conserved F or W. Each record gives: clone size, CDR3 length, D gene, V gene, J gene, CDR3 protein, CDR3 DNA. A D gene is named only where the DNA matches it firmly. Only part of the rows carry a size: once, few, many, or a class if the clone is expanded.

size: NA; length: 14; D: TRBD1; V: TRBV6-5; J: TRBJ2-7; CDR3: CASRPPGQNYEQYF; DNA: TGTGCCAGCAGACCCCCGGGACAGAATTACGAGCAGTACTTC
size: once; length: 15; D: TRBD1; V: TRBV28; J: TRBJ1-2; CDR3: CASRGTGRKGYGYTF; DNA: TGTGCCAGCAGGGGGACAGGGCGAAAAGGCTATGGCTACACCTTC
size: NA; length: 12; D: NA; V: TRBV7-9; J: TRBJ1-5; CDR3: CASSLNEQPQHF; DNA: TGTGCCAGCAGCTTAAACGAGCAGCCCCAGCATTTT
size: once; length: 14; D: TRBD1; V: TRBV6-5; J: TRBJ2-2; CDR3: CASRGTGNTGELFF; DNA: TGTGCCAGCAGGGGGACAGGGAACACCGGGGAGCTGTTTTTT
size: few; length: 15; D: NA; V: TRBV19; J: TRBJ2-7; CDR3: CASSISTGPGYEQYF; DNA: TGTGCCAGTAGTATTTCGACCGGTCCCGGGTACGAGCAGTACTTC
size: NA; length: 16; D: NA; V: TRBV7-2; J: TRBJ2-7; CDR3: CASSLDRDLSSYEQYF; DNA: TGTGCCAGCAGCTTAGATCGGGACTTATCCTCCTACGAGCAGTACTTC
size: NA; length: 13; D: NA; V: TRBV5-1; J: TRBJ1-4; CDR3: CASTGGTNEKLFF; DNA: TGCGCCAGCACCGGAGGGACTAATGAAAAACTGTTTTTT
size: NA; length: 13; D: NA; V: TRBV28; J: TRBJ1-5; CDR3: CATEPYSNQPQHF; DNA: TGTGCCACCGAGCCTTATAGCAATCAGCCCCAGCATTTT
size: NA; length: 13; D: TRBD1; V: TRBV5-1; J: TRBJ2-2; CDR3: CASHRGDTGELFF; DNA: TGCGCCAGTCACAGGGGCGACACCGGGGAGCTGTTTTTT
size: NA; length: 16; D: NA; V: TRBV21-1; J: TRBJ1-3; CDR3: CASSGRQPSSGNTIYF; DNA: TGTGCCAGCAGCGGACGACAGCCTAGCTCTGGAAACACCATATATTTT
size: NA; length: 12; D: NA; V: TRBV20-1; J: TRBJ1-1; CDR3: CSASSGNTEAFF; DNA: TGCAGTGCTAGTTCGGGGAACACTGAAGCTTTCTTT
size: NA; length: 14; D: NA; V: TRBV6-5; J: TRBJ1-5; CDR3: CASSPRVPNQPQHF; DNA: TGTGCCAGCAGTCCGAGGGTACCGAATCAGCCCCAGCATTTT
size: NA; length: 15; D: NA; V: TRBV5-8; J: TRBJ1-5; CDR3: CASSLWMGGNQPQHF; DNA: TGTGCCAGCTCACTTTGGATGGGGGGAAATCAGCCCCAGCATTTT
size: NA; length: 15; D: TRBD2; V: TRBV10-3; J: TRBJ2-3; CDR3: CAITASGTFTDTQYF; DNA: TGTGCCATCACCGCTAGCGGAACATTCACAGATACGCAGTATTTT
size: NA; length: 18; D: NA; V: TRBV4-1; J: TRBJ2-5; CDR3: CASSQDRLTRTAQETQYF; DNA: TGCGCCAGCAGCCAAGATAGGTTAACGCGGACAGCTCAAGAGACCCAGTACTTC
size: NA; length: 15; D: NA; V: TRBV4-2; J: TRBJ1-1; CDR3: CASSSHEAGDTEAFF; DNA: TGTGCCAGCAGCTCTCACGAGGCGGGGGACACTGAAGCTTTCTTT
size: NA; length: 14; D: TRBD1; V: TRBV3-1/TRBV3-2; J: TRBJ1-2; CDR3: CASSTGQGVNGYTF; DNA: TGTGCCAGCAGCACCGGACAGGGAGTAAATGGCTACACCTTC
size: NA; length: 15; D: TRBD1; V: TRBV28; J: TRBJ1-4; CDR3: CASSSGGTGNEKLFF; DNA: TGTGCCAGCAGTTCAGGGGGCACAGGAAATGAAAAACTGTTTTTT
size: NA; length: 15; D: TRBD1; V: TRBV28; J: TRBJ1-5; CDR3: CASSLDRGGNQPQHF; DNA: TGTGCCAGCAGTTTGGACAGGGGGGGTAATCAGCCCCAGCATTTT
size: NA; length: 14; D: NA; V: TRBV5-1; J: TRBJ1-2; CDR3: CASSLASGRYGYTF; DNA: TGCGCCAGCAGCTTGGCCTCTGGGAGGTATGGCTACACCTTC